The rows below give T cell receptor beta chains drawn from one sample of a study of blood T cells in healthy people across ages. MiXCR was run by TCRdb on the 5' RACE reads, yielding one entry per CDR3 protein. The sample holds 2 million or so distinct CDR3 sequences, about 49% seen once. The specimen was blood. These receptors were obtained from a woman between 35 and 50 years old in good health. Both conserved end residues are part of each CDR3. The order of the fields is CDR3 DNA, CDR3 protein, V gene, J gene, clone size, D gene. A D gene is named only where the DNA matches it firmly. Not every row has a clone size; where given, it reads once, few, many or a size class.

TGCGCCAGCAGCTTGGTGGCAGGGAAGGGGAAACTGTTTTTT,CASSLVAGKGKLFF,TRBV5-1,TRBJ1-4,.,.
TGTGCCAGCAGCTTGGTAACAGGGGGACACACTGAAGCTTTCTTT,CASSLVTGGHTEAFF,TRBV5-6,TRBJ1-1,.,TRBD1
TGTGCCAGCAGTTACGAAGCTATAGGGAGAAGGGATTCACCCCTCCACTTT,CASSYEAIGRRDSPLHF,TRBV6-5,TRBJ1-6,few,.
TGTGCCAGCAGGGGACAGCCGCAGAACACTGAAGCTTTCTTT,CASRGQPQNTEAFF,TRBV7-2,TRBJ1-1,.,TRBD1
TGTGCCAGCACCCCCGGGGGGGGCACAGATACGCAGTATTTT,CASTPGGGTDTQYF,TRBV12-3/TRBV12-4,TRBJ2-3,.,TRBD2
TGCGCCAGCACCGAGCGGGGCCTACAAGAGACCCAGTACTTC,CASTERGLQETQYF,TRBV5-1,TRBJ2-5,.,TRBD2
TGTGCCAGCAGGTTACTTATCACAGGGGCGAACACTGAAGCTTTCTTT,CASRLLITGANTEAFF,TRBV6-2/TRBV6-3,TRBJ1-1,.,TRBD1
TGTGCCAGCAGCGTCGGACAGGGGGAAAAACTGTTTTTT,CASSVGQGEKLFF,TRBV7-9,TRBJ1-4,.,TRBD1
TGCAGTGCTAAAAATTTACTAGCGGGGGGCTATGAGCAGTTCTTC,CSAKNLLAGGYEQFF,TRBV20-1,TRBJ2-1,.,TRBD2
TGTGCCAGCACGCCAGGGGGAGAAGAGACCCAGTACTTC,CASTPGGEETQYF,TRBV5-6,TRBJ2-5,.,TRBD1
TGTGCCATCAGTCGGCTGGGGGTCGGCAATCAGCCCCAGCATTTT,CAISRLGVGNQPQHF,TRBV10-3,TRBJ1-5,.,.
TGTGCCAGCAGTTACTTGGGACAGCCGAACACTGAAGCTTTCTTT,CASSYLGQPNTEAFF,TRBV6-6,TRBJ1-1,.,TRBD1
TGCGCCAGCAGCCCCATAGCGGTGGCCACAGATACGCAGTATTTT,CASSPIAVATDTQYF,TRBV5-1,TRBJ2-3,once,.
TGTGCCAGCAGCGTAGCGGGACTTCCCACAGATACGCAGTATTTT,CASSVAGLPTDTQYF,TRBV9,TRBJ2-3,once,.
TGCGCCAGCAGCCCAAGGGGAGGGACCAGGGAGAGCGTCCTGACTTTC,CASSPRGGTRESVLTF,TRBV4-3,TRBJ2-6,.,TRBD2
TGTGCCAGCAGTGTTTTGGACATCAAAAACATTCAGTACTTC,CASSVLDIKNIQYF,TRBV6-2/TRBV6-3,TRBJ2-4,few,.
TGCAGTGCAGACCCCCCGTTTATTAACTATGGCTACACCTTC,CSADPPFINYGYTF,TRBV20-1,TRBJ1-2,.,.
TGCAGTGCTGGCTCCGGGACAGGGTCTTACGAGCAGTACTTC,CSAGSGTGSYEQYF,TRBV20-1,TRBJ2-7,.,TRBD1